One and the same sample provided the 3 T cell receptor beta chains below, sequenced in a study of shared clonotypes between healthy human individuals (dated by TCRdb to 2018 to 2021). CD8 naive samples consisted of CD45RO-negative cells that were positively selected for CCR7, yielding a CD45RA+CCR7+ population without TemRA cells. The protocol used for the library was the immunoSEQ multiplex PCR assay. What TCRdb holds here is the immuneACCESS table cut down to in-frame rearrangements. Part of the clones is not present; checked against another copy, under half of the missing clones reflect an unresolved V gene, and the others are unexplained. Present in this sample are hundreds of thousands of clones, 85% to 95% of which were seen just once. The ten largest account for over 0.09% of the sample. Sequences were obtained from naive CD8+ T cells sorted from blood. The cell subset or site tag for this specimen amounts to: CD45RA+CCR7+. Source of these receptors: a woman aged 25-40 years in good health.

The chain has TRBV6-1 and TRBJ2-7, with a possible D match to TRBD2 (5 bases). This CDR3 is built from 15 residues. Germline V gene lookup returns CDR1 MNHNS and CDR2 SASEGT. Trimming shortened V by 2 bases and J by 0 bases, and 11 bases separated the two germline ends. The CDR3 DNA follows: TGTGCCAGCAGTGAACCTCCGGGAACCTCCTACGAGCAGTACTTC. Encoded protein: CASSEPPGTSYEQYF.

In DNA form, the CDR3 reads TGTGCCAGCAGCTCGACCGGACAGGGGGCGGGCACCGGGGAGCTGTTTTTT. Protein product: CASSSTGQGAGTGELFF. The chain combines TRBV27 with TRBJ2-2; 11 bases are shared with TRBD1. Germline loops: CDR1 MNHEY, CDR2 SMNVEV (reference sequence). Trimming removed 6 bases from V and 4 bases from J; junction bases left unmatched: 10. This CDR3 region has 17 residues.

The J gene is TRBJ2-5, the V gene TRBV5-6, with no clear D. The J call could be wrong; TRBJ2-7 is a better fit for the DNA end. The CDR3 consists of 14 residues. Germline assignment: CDR1 SGHDT and CDR2 YYEEEE. The CDR3 bases are TGTGCCAGCAGCTTGCCAGAAGAGCCCTACGAGCAGTACTTC. This gives the protein CASSLPEEPYEQYF.